Below are 32 T cell receptor beta chains sequenced from a single sample in a study of blood T cell repertoires in COVID-19. The protocol was immunoSEQ multiplex PCR, while the TCRdb copy is restricted to in-frame clones and leaves out a portion. This sample has 200,000 or so clones, with roughly nine tenths found just once. The sample was peripheral blood. The receptors were gathered from a man aged 60 to 69 who had recovered from COVID-19.

This clone showed up just a few times. The CDR3 region has the DNA TGCAGCGCCCTGGGACAGGGGAGCACAGATACGCAGTATTTT. It encodes CSALGQGSTDTQYF. V is TRBV29-1 and J is TRBJ2-3; TRBD1 agrees at 10 bases. The length of the CDR3 is 14 residues. The trim removed 7 bases at V and 0 bases at J, leaving 4 bases unmatched. Per germline, CDR1 SQVTM and CDR2 ANQGSEA.

The chain employs TRBV6-5 and TRBJ2-7; D perhaps matches TRBD1 (6 bases). Deletions cut 4 bases from V and 3 bases from J, with 13 bases between. Germline V CDR1 and CDR2: MNHEY, SVGAGI. The CDR3 totals 14 residues. Here the CDR3 DNA reads TGTGCCAGCAGTTTGTACGTACAGGGCTACGAGCAGTACTTC. Amino acids: CASSLYVQGYEQYF.

The rearrangement uses TRBV5-1 and TRBJ1-6, with a weak D call TRBD1 (5 bases). Germline loops: CDR1 SGHRS, CDR2 YFSETQ. This CDR3 has 15 residues. The ends were cut back, 0 bases at V and 8 bases at J, with 12 bases in the middle. The CDR3 nucleotides are TGCGCCAGCAGCTTGGTAGGGGTAAACGATTCACCCCTCCACTTT. This encodes CASSLVGVNDSPLHF. Full variable domain (rest looked up from reference TRBV5-1 and TRBJ1-6): KAGVTQTPRYLIKTRGQQVTLSCSPISGHRSVSWYQQTPGQGLQFLFEYFSETQRNKGNFPGRFSGRQFSNSRSEMNVSTLELGDSALYLCASSLVGVNDSPLHFGNGTRLTVT.

This clone was counted once. The J gene is TRBJ1-1, the V gene TRBV29-1, with D unresolved. This CDR3 is 13 amino acids long. In germline, CDR1 is SQVTM, CDR2 ANQGSEA. V was clipped by 7 bases and J by 0 bases, with 12 bases between them. CDR3 DNA sequence: TGCAGCGCGAAGAGACTCTTGAACACTGAAGCTTTCTTT. It codes for CSAKRLLNTEAFF.

The V and J genes are TRBV5-1 and TRBJ1-2; TRBD1 is a possible D gene (6 bases). The germline V gene has CDR1 SGHRS and CDR2 YFSETQ. This CDR3 is built from 15 residues. Trimming stripped 3 bases from V and 6 bases from J, with 18 bases between. The CDR3 nucleotides are TGCGCCAGCAGCTCCCGGGGAGGGGGTGGTGATGGCTACACCTTC. This gives the protein CASSSRGGGGDGYTF.

The J gene is TRBJ2-5, the V gene TRBV9; a possible D gene is TRBD2 (6 bases). The CDR3 loop spans 15 amino acids. In germline, CDR1 is SGDLS, CDR2 YYNGEE. Trimming took off 0 bases at V and 1 base at J, with 10 bases between the two ends. DNA of the CDR3: TGTGCCAGCAGCGTAGCCCCTAGCGCCCAAGAGACCCAGTACTTC. Amino acids: CASSVAPSAQETQYF.

The rearrangement links TRBV20-1 to TRBJ2-7; 9 positions agree with TRBD2. Germline V gives CDR1 DFQATT, CDR2 SNEGSKA (reference sequence). The CDR3 is made up of 11 amino acids. The trim removed 7 bases at V and 4 bases at J, leaving 2 bases unmatched. CDR3 DNA: TGCAGTGGGACTAGCGAGTACGAGCAGTACTTC. Its protein product is CSGTSEYEQYF.

The CDR3 region is CASGPGQGSNTEAFF. The CDR3, as DNA: TGTGCTAGTGGTCCCGGACAGGGATCGAACACTGAAGCTTTCTTT. The rearrangement links TRBV12-5 to TRBJ1-1; 8 positions match TRBD1. With 5 bases clipped from V and 1 base from J, the junction kept 6 bases outside the gene matches. The CDR3 length is 15 residues. In germline, CDR1 is LGHNT, CDR2 FRNRAP.

This clone has a single count. This chain links TRBV18 with TRBJ2-7; TRBD2 might be the D (5 bases). The V end lost 0 bases, the J end lost 6 bases, and 9 bases lay between the germline ends. The V gene's germline CDR1 is KGHSH and CDR2 LQKENI. This CDR3 region has 13 residues. This CDR3 is CASSPPRDLEQYF. The CDR3 DNA reads TGTGCCAGCTCACCACCGAGGGATCTCGAGCAGTACTTC.

This clone has just one count. The chain links TRBV19 to TRBJ2-7; 14 positions match TRBD2. Trimming took 9 bases from V and 5 from J; bases not matched to a gene: 12. The length of the CDR3 is 16 residues. Germline values: CDR1 LNHDA, CDR2 SQIVND (reference sequence). DNA for the CDR3: TGTGCCAGCGGGACTAGCGGGAGAGGGCCGGGCGACGAGCAGTACTTC. Its protein product is CASGTSGRGPGDEQYF.

J is TRBJ2-2 and V is TRBV19, with 8 bases lining up with TRBD1. Germline-derived CDR1 and CDR2 are LNHDA and SQIVND (reference sequence). The CDR3 extends over 15 amino acids. Trimming at V came to 0 bases and at J to 6 bases, leaving 3 bases not matched to a gene. The CDR3 nucleotides read TGTGCCAGTAGTATAGACAGGGGGCAGCCCGGGGAGCTGTTTTTT. Protein: CASSIDRGQPGELFF.

The chain joins TRBV28 to TRBJ2-5; 8 bases align to TRBD1. The CDR3 totals 14 residues. Germline lookup yields CDR1 MDHEN and CDR2 SYDVKM. The V segment lost 6 bases and the J segment 3 bases; nucleotides outside the gene matches: 6. In nucleotides, the CDR3 is TGTGCCAGCAGCGACAGGGGCAGCGAAGAGACCCAGTACTTC. It yields the protein CASSDRGSEETQYF.

The rearrangement joins TRBV18 to TRBJ2-7; no definite D call. The CDR3 has 14 residues. The germline V gene has CDR1 KGHSH and CDR2 LQKENI. The ends were cut back, 3 bases at V and 0 bases at J, with 9 bases in the middle. The CDR3 DNA is TGTGCCAGCTCACCGCCAGGCAACTCCTACGAGCAGTACTTC. As protein: CASSPPGNSYEQYF. Full variable domain (outside the CDR3, taken from reference TRBV18 and TRBJ2-7): NAGVMQNPRHLVRRRGQEARLRCSPMKGHSHVYWYRQLPEEGLKFMVYLQKENIIDESGMPKERFSAEFPKEGPSILRIQQVVRGDSAAYFCASSPPGNSYEQYFGPGTRLTVT.

In regard to this clone: Other DNA sequences in this specimen translate into the identical CDR3. The chain couples TRBV3-1 (or the pseudogene TRBV3-2) to TRBJ2-2; 7 nucleotides line up with TRBD2. The germline V gene encodes CDR1 LGHDT and CDR2 YNNKEL (reference sequence). V lost 2 bases, J lost 2 bases, and 2 bases stayed unmatched. This CDR3 spans 15 amino acids. In nucleotides, the CDR3 is TGTGCCAGCAGCCAACGCGGGGGAAACACCGGGGAGCTGTTTTTT. It translates to CASSQRGGNTGELFF.

The chain uses TRBV3-1 (or the pseudogene TRBV3-2) and TRBJ2-3; tentative D call: TRBD2 (5 bases). The germline V gene has CDR1 LGHDT and CDR2 YNNKEL (reference sequence). V dropped 6 bases and J dropped 1 base, with 11 bases sitting between them. The CDR3 has 14 amino acids. CDR3 coding DNA: TGTGCCAGCAGACTAGACAAACGCACAGATACGCAGTATTTT. It translates to CASRLDKRTDTQYF.

V gene TRBV3-1 (or the pseudogene TRBV3-2) combines with J gene TRBJ1-1; D ambiguous. The CDR3 length is 14 residues. Trimming removed 4 bases at V and 5 bases at J, with 14 bases between. Per germline, CDR1 LGHDT and CDR2 YNNKEL (reference sequence). In DNA form, the CDR3 reads TGTGCCAGCAGCCCTCGCACCCCGGTAACTGAAGCTTTCTTT. As protein: CASSPRTPVTEAFF.

V usage is TRBV7-2 and J usage is TRBJ2-5; 7 nucleotides align to TRBD1. J lost 1 base, V lost 3 bases, and 14 bases had no gene match. Germline lookup yields CDR1 SGHTA and CDR2 FQGNSA. This CDR3 comprises 18 residues. Here the CDR3 reads CASSLLDRLVVSQETQYF. The DNA of the CDR3 is TGTGCCAGCAGCTTGCTGGACAGGTTGGTGGTATCCCAAGAGACCCAGTACTTC.

The V and J genes are TRBV4-1 and TRBJ2-2; D uncertain. The CDR3 is made up of 9 amino acids. Trimming cost V 11 bases and J 7 bases, with 5 bases left between them. From germline, CDR1 is MGHRA and CDR2 YSYEKL. The CDR3 is CAVSGELFF. The CDR3 coding sequence is TGCGCCGTCAGCGGGGAGCTGTTTTTT.

V is TRBV3-1 (or the pseudogene TRBV3-2) and J is TRBJ2-3, with D tentatively TRBD2 (6 bases). Looked up from germline, CDR1 is LGHDT and CDR2 is YNNKEL (reference sequence). Trimming took off 0 bases at V and 4 bases at J, with 17 bases between the two ends. This CDR3 has 17 amino acids. CDR3 protein: CASSQDPGPGVADTQYF. The CDR3 region has the DNA TGTGCCAGCAGCCAAGACCCGGGCCCGGGGGTCGCAGATACGCAGTATTTT.

This CDR3 reads CASSRTGTGNEKLFF. The CDR3 region has the DNA TGTGCCAGCAGCCGAACCGGGACAGGAAATGAAAAACTGTTTTTT. V and J are TRBV9 and TRBJ1-4; 8 positions agree with TRBD1. Germline V lookup: CDR1 SGDLS, CDR2 YYNGEE. V shed 4 bases, J shed 5 bases, and the junction held 7 bases outside the gene matches. This CDR3 region has 15 residues.

This chain links TRBV9 with TRBJ2-7, with D tentatively TRBD2 (6 bases). Trimming pared 0 bases from V and 3 bases from J, leaving 10 bases between. Germline V lookup: CDR1 SGDLS, CDR2 YYNGEE. CDR3 length equals 14 residues. This CDR3 reads CASSVDERVYEQYF. The CDR3 nucleotides read TGTGCCAGCAGCGTAGACGAGCGGGTCTACGAGCAGTACTTC. The full variable domain, rest sourced from reference TRBV9 and TRBJ2-7, is DSGVTQTPKHLITATGQRVTLRCSPRSGDLSVYWYQQSLDQGLQFLIQYYNGEERAKGNILERFSAQQFPDLHSELNLSSLELGDSALYFCASSVDERVYEQYFGPGTRLTVT.

This clone was seen more than once but under ten times. The chain combines TRBV7-3 with TRBJ2-7; 7 nucleotides align to TRBD2. The CDR3 runs 15 residues. Trimming took 4 bases from V and 5 from J; bases not matched to a gene: 11. Germline lookup yields CDR1 SGHTA and CDR2 FQGTGA. The CDR3 loop is CASSYLGLVTDEQYF. Here the CDR3 DNA reads TGTGCCAGCAGCTACCTCGGACTAGTCACGGACGAGCAGTACTTC.

The V gene is TRBV4-2, the J gene TRBJ1-2; unclear D gene. Germline values: CDR1 LGHNA, CDR2 YNFKEQ. CDR3 size: 15 residues. Trimming stripped 0 bases from V and 6 bases from J, with 14 bases between. The CDR3 DNA reads TGTGCCAGCAGCCAAGATTTAAGGGAGTCGCATGGCTACACCTTC. It is translated as CASSQDLRESHGYTF.

This clone has a single count. The rearrangement joins TRBV30 to TRBJ2-7; 9 bases are shared with TRBD1. Unmatched junction bases numbered 12, after V lost 5 bases and J lost 4 bases. CDR1 and CDR2 (germline): GTSNPN, SVGIG (reference sequence). The CDR3 loop spans 15 amino acids. CDR3 region: CAWRLGDRVVYEQYF. The CDR3 nucleotides read TGTGCCTGGCGGCTGGGGGACAGGGTAGTATACGAGCAGTACTTC. Based on the CDR3 plus reference TRBV30 and TRBJ2-7, the full variable domain is SQTIHQWPATLVQPVGSPLSLECTVEGTSNPNLYWYRQAAGRGLQLLFYSVGIGQISSEVPQNLSASRPQDRQFILSSKKLLLSDSGFYLCAWRLGDRVVYEQYFGPGTRLTVT.

In the case of this clone: The junction departs from germline at one end; a sequencing error may be responsible. The chain employs TRBV7-7 and TRBJ2-1; D may be TRBD2 (5 bases). Per the germline V gene, CDR1 is SSHAT and CDR2 is FNYEAQ (reference sequence). This CDR3 has 15 residues. The DNA for the CDR3 is TGTGCTAGCAGCCCCCTTGGGAGCTCCTACAATGAGCAGTTCTTC. Amino acids: CASSPLGSSYNEQFF.

The rearrangement uses TRBV9 and TRBJ1-1, with 10 bases that match TRBD1. Germline CDR1 is SGDLS and CDR2 is YYNGEE. After removal of 4 bases from V and 6 bases from J, the junction contained 6 bases not matched to a gene. CDR3 length: 14 residues. The chain's CDR3 is CASSLGQGSSEAFF. CDR3 DNA sequence: TGTGCCAGCAGCCTGGGACAGGGGAGCTCTGAAGCTTTCTTT.

This chain joins TRBV7-2 and TRBJ2-5; 9 positions match TRBD1. The CDR3 contains 14 residues. Per the germline V gene, CDR1 is SGHTA and CDR2 is FQGNSA. With V trimmed by 4 bases and J by 6 bases, 6 bases remained unmatched. The CDR3 sequence: CASSSHGTGKTQYF. The DNA for the CDR3 is TGTGCCAGCAGCTCCCATGGGACAGGGAAGACCCAGTACTTC. Filled out from reference TRBV7-2 and TRBJ2-5, the complete variable domain reads GAGVSQSPSNKVTEKGKDVELRCDPISGHTALYWYRQSLGQGLEFLIYFQGNSAPDKSGLPSDRFSAERTGGSVSTLTIQRTQQEDSAVYLCASSSHGTGKTQYFGPGTRLLVL.

The J gene is TRBJ2-3, the V gene TRBV15; 8 nucleotides align to TRBD2. The CDR3 is 18 amino acids. Germline CDR1 LNHNV, CDR2 YYDKDF (reference sequence). V shed 0 bases, J shed 0 bases, and the junction held 8 bases outside the gene matches. This chain's CDR3 is CATSRELAATSSTDTQYF. The CDR3 nucleotides read TGTGCCACCAGCAGAGAACTAGCGGCCACCTCTAGCACAGATACGCAGTATTTT.

The chain recombines TRBV7-2 with TRBJ2-7; TRBD2 matches 9 bases. The J segment lost 4 bases and the V segment lost 1 base, leaving 5 bases of the junction unmatched. This CDR3 is built from 15 residues. CDR1 and CDR2 (germline): SGHTA, FQGNSA. The CDR3 sequence is CASSLVAGGSYEQYF. CDR3 nucleotides: TGTGCCAGCAGCTTAGTCGCGGGAGGGAGTTACGAGCAGTACTTC. The full variable domain, completed using reference TRBV7-2 and TRBJ2-7, is GAGVSQSPSNKVTEKGKDVELRCDPISGHTALYWYRQSLGQGLEFLIYFQGNSAPDKSGLPSDRFSAERTGGSVSTLTIQRTQQEDSAVYLCASSLVAGGSYEQYFGPGTRLTVT.

This chain uses TRBV4-3 with TRBJ2-1, with 8 bases matching TRBD2. After removal of 0 bases from V and 7 bases from J, the junction contained 8 bases not matched to a gene. Germline values: CDR1 LGHNA, CDR2 YSLEER. This CDR3 has 16 amino acids. For the CDR3, the DNA is TGCGCCAGCAGCCAAGATATGGCGGGAGGAGAGAATGAGCAGTTCTTC. Encoded protein: CASSQDMAGGENEQFF.

The CDR3 region is CASSLGGDTYNQPQHF. DNA of the CDR3: TGTGCCAGCAGCTTGGGTGGGGACACTTACAATCAGCCCCAGCATTTT. The V call is TRBV5-5, the J call TRBJ1-5; tentative D call: TRBD1 (6 bases). V lost 0 bases to trimming and J lost 3 bases, with 13 bases between them. The CDR3 is 16 amino acids. Germline V gene data show CDR1 as SGHKS and CDR2 as YYEKEE (reference sequence).

The chain has TRBV28 and TRBJ2-3; D gene unclear. Germline V CDR1 and CDR2: MDHEN, SYDVKM. V dropped 6 bases and J dropped 12 bases, with 16 bases sitting between them. CDR3 length: 12 amino acids. Here the CDR3 reads CASSPQVLLQYF. The CDR3 DNA reads TGTGCCAGCAGCCCCCAGGTACTCCTACAGTATTTT.